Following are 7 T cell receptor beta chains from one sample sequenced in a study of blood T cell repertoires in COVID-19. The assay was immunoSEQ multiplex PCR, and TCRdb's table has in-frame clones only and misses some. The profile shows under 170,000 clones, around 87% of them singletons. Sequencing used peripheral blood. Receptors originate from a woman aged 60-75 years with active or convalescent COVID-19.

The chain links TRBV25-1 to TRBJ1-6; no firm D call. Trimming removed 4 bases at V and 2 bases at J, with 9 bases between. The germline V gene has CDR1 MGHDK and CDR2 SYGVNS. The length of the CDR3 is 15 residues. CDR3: CASSAGFTYNSPLHF. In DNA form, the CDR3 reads TGTGCCAGCAGTGCCGGGTTCACCTATAATTCACCCCTCCACTTT.

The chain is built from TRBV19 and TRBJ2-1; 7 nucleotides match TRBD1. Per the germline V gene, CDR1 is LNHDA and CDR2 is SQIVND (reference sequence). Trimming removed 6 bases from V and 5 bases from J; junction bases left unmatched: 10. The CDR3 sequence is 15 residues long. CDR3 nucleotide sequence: TGTGCCAGTAGCCGGGGACAGTCTAAAAACAATGAGCAGTTCTTC. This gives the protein CASSRGQSKNNEQFF.

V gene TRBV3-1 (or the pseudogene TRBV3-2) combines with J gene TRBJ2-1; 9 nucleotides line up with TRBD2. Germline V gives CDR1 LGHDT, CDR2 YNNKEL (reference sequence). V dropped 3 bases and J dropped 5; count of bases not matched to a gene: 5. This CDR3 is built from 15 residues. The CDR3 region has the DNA TGTGCCAGCAGCCAGCTAGCGGGGACCGACAATGAGCAGTTCTTC. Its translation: CASSQLAGTDNEQFF.

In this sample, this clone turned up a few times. The CDR3 DNA sequence: TGTGCCAGTACCCAACTGACCGGGACAGCGAACACTGAAGCTTTCTTT. Protein sequence: CASTQLTGTANTEAFF. The rearrangement uses TRBV19 and TRBJ1-1, with 7 nucleotides matching TRBD1. The CDR3 is 16 residues long. The germline V gene has CDR1 LNHDA and CDR2 SQIVND (reference sequence). The ends lost 7 bases at V and 1 base at J; junction bases unmatched: 12.

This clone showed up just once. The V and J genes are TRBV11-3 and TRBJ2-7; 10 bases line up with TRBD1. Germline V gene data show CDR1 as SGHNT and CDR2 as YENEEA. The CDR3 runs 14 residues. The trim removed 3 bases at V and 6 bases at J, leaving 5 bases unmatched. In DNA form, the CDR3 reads TGTGCCAGCAGCTTGGGACAGGGGCCGTCCGAGCAGTACTTC. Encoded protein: CASSLGQGPSEQYF.

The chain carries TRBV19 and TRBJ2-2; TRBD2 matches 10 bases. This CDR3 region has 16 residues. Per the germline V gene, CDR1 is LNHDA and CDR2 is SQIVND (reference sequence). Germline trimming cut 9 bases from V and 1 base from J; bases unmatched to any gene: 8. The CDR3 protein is CASRTPSGGNTGELFF. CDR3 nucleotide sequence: TGTGCCAGCCGTACCCCTAGCGGGGGGAACACCGGGGAGCTGTTTTTT.

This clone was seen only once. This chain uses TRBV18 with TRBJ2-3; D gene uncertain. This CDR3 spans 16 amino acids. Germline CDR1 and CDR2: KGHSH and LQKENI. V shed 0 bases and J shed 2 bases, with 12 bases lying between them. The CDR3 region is CASSPPATAATDTQYF. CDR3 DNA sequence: TGTGCCAGCTCACCACCGGCGACCGCGGCCACAGATACGCAGTATTTT. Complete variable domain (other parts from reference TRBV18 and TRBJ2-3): NAGVMQNPRHLVRRRGQEARLRCSPMKGHSHVYWYRQLPEEGLKFMVYLQKENIIDESGMPKERFSAEFPKEGPSILRIQQVVRGDSAAYFCASSPPATAATDTQYFGPGTRLTVL.